The following is a T cell receptor beta chain sequence with its context. What it binds is unknown. V lost 2 bases to trimming and J lost 0 bases, with 4 bases between them. The length of the CDR3 is 13 residues. The source of the sample is a study of T cell responses to AZD1222 COVID-19 vaccine. Overall study findings and caveats: The donor cohort was predominantly white British with a female majority, and clonal diversity may have been underestimated. At study baseline, merely a handful of AZD1222 recipients were seropositive.

TCRdb keeps only in-frame clones here, not all; method: immunoSEQ multiplex PCR. Here the sample table reports about 140,000 clones. The chain combines TRBV12-3 or TRBV12-4 with TRBJ1-1; D uncertain. Sequencing used peripheral blood. The TCR comes from an adult in good health. The CDR3 loop reads CASSLHLNTEAFF. The DNA of the CDR3 is TGTGCCAGCAGTTTACACTTGAACACTGAAGCTTTCTTT.